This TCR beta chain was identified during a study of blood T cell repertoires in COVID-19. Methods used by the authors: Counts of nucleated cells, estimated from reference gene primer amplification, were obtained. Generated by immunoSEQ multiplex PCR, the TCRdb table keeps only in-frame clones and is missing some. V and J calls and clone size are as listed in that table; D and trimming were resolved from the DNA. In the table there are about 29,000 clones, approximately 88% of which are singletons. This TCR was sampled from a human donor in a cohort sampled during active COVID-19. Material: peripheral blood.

CDR3 nucleotide sequence: TGTGCCAGCAGGCAGATGGCTGGCTCCTACGAGCAGTACTTC. Translating gives CASRQMAGSYEQYF. The chain is built from TRBV6-5 and TRBJ2-7; D is unresolved. There are 14 residues in the CDR3. Trimming shortened V by 6 bases and J by 0 bases, and 12 bases separated the two germline ends. Germline V gives CDR1 MNHEY, CDR2 SVGAGI.